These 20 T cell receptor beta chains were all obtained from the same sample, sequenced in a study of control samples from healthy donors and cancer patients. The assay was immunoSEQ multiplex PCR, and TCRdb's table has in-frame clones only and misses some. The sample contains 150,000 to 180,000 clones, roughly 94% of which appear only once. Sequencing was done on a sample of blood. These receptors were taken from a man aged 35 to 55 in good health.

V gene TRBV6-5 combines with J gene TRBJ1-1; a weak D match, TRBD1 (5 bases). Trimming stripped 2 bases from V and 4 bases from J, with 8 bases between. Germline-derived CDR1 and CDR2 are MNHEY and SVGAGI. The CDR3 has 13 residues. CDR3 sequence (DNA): TGTGCCAGCAGTTACCAGGGTAGCACTGAAGCTTTCTTT. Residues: CASSYQGSTEAFF.

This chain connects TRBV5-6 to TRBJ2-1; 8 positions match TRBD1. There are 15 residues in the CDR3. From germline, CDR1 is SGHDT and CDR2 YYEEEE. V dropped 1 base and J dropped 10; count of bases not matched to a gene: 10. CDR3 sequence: CASSLKPGQGGEQFF. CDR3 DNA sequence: TGTGCCAGCAGCTTGAAGCCCGGACAGGGAGGAGAGCAGTTCTTC.

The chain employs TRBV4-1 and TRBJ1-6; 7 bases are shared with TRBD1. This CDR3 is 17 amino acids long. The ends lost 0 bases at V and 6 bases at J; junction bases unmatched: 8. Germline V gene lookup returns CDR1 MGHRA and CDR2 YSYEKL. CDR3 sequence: CASSQDRGTDFNSPLHF. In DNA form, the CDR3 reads TGCGCCAGCAGCCAAGATCGTGGGACAGACTTTAATTCACCCCTCCACTTT.

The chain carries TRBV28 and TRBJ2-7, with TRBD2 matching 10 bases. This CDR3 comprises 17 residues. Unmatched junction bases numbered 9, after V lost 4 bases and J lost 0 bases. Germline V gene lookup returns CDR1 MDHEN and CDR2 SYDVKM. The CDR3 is CASSSISGGPYSYEQYF. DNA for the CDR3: TGTGCCAGCAGTTCCATTAGCGGGGGGCCCTACTCCTACGAGCAGTACTTC.

DNA of the CDR3: TGTGCCACCAGTGATTTGGGGCGGGGACACACTGCTGAAGCTTTCTTT. Its translation: CATSDLGRGHTAEAFF. The chain links TRBV24-1 to TRBJ1-1; D possibly corresponds to TRBD1 (6 bases). The CDR3 length is 16 residues. Germline loops: CDR1 KGHDR, CDR2 SFDVKD. V gave up 0 bases and J gave up 6 bases, with 16 bases separating them.

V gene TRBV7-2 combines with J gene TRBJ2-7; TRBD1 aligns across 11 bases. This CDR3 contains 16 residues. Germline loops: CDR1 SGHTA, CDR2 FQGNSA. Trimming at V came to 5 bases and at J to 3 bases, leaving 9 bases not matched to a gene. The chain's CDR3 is CASSLGTGGRSYEQYF. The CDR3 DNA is TGTGCCAGCAGCCTAGGGACAGGGGGTCGGAGCTACGAGCAGTACTTC.

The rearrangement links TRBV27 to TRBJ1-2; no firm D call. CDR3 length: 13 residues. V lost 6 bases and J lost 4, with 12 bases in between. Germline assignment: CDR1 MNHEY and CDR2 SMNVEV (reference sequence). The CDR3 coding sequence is TGTGCCAGCAGAATAGGGCTTGGCTATGGCTACACCTTC. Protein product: CASRIGLGYGYTF.

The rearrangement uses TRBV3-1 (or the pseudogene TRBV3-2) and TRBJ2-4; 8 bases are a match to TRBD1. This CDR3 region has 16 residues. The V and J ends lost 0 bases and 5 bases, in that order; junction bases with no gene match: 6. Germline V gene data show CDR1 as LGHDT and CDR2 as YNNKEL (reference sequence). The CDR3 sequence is CASSQEPRGPENIQYF. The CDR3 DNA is TGTGCCAGCAGCCAAGAGCCCAGGGGGCCGGAAAACATTCAGTACTTC.

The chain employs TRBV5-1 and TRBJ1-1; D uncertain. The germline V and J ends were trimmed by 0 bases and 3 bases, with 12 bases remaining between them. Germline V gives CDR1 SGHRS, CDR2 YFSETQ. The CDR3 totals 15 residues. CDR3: CASSLGGNPDTEAFF. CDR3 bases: TGCGCCAGCAGCTTGGGAGGGAATCCGGACACTGAAGCTTTCTTT. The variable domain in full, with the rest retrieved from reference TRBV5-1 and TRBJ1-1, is KAGVTQTPRYLIKTRGQQVTLSCSPISGHRSVSWYQQTPGQGLQFLFEYFSETQRNKGNFPGRFSGRQFSNSRSEMNVSTLELGDSALYLCASSLGGNPDTEAFFGQGTRLTVV.

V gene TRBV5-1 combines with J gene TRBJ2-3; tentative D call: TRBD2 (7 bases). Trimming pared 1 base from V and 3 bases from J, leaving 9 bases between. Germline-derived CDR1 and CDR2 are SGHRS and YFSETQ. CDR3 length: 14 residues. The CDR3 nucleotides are TGCGCCAGCAGCTTGCGGGGGGCAACAGATACGCAGTATTTT. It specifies CASSLRGATDTQYF.

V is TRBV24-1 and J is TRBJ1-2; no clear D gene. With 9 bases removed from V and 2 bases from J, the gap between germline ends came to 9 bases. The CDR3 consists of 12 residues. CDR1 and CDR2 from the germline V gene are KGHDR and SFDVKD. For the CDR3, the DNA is TGTGCCACCCGAGACGGGAACTATGGCTACACCTTC. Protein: CATRDGNYGYTF.

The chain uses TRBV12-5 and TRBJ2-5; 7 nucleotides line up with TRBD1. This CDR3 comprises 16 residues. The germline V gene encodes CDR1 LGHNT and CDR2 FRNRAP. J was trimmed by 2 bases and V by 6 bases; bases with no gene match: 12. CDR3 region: CASGAPGTALQETQYF. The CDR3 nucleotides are TGTGCTAGTGGCGCGCCCGGGACAGCTTTACAAGAGACCCAGTACTTC.

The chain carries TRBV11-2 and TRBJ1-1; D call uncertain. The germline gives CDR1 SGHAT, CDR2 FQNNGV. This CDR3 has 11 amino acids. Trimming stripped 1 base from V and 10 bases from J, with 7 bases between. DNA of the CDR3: TGTGCCAGCAGCTTAGGAGGGTCAGCTTTCTTT. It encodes CASSLGGSAFF. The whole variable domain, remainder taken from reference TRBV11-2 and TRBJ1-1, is EAGVAQSPRYKIIEKRQSVAFWCNPISGHATLYWYQQILGQGPKLLIQFQNNGVVDDSQLPKDRFSAERLKGVDSTLKIQPAKLEDSAVYLCASSLGGSAFFGQGTRLTVV.

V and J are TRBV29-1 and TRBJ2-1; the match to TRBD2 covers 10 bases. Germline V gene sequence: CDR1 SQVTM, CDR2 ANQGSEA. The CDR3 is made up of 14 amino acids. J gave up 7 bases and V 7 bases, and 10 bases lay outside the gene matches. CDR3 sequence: CSAPSGGASNEQFF. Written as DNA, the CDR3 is TGCAGCGCACCGAGCGGGGGGGCCTCTAATGAGCAGTTCTTC.

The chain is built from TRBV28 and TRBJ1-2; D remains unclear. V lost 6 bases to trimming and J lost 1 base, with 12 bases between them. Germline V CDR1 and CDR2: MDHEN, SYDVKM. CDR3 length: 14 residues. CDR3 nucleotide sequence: TGTGCCAGCAGCACCGGGTCCCATAACTATGGCTACACCTTC. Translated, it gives CASSTGSHNYGYTF.

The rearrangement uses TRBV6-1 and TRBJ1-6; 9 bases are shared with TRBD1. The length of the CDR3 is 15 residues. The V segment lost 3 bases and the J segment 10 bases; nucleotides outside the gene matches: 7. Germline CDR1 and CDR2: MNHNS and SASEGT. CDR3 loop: CASSDQQGAASPLHF. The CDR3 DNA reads TGTGCCAGCAGTGATCAACAGGGGGCGGCCTCACCCCTCCACTTT.

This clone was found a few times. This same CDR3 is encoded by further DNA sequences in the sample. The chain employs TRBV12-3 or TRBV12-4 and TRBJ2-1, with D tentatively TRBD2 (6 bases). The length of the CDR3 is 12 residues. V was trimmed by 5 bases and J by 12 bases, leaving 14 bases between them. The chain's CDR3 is CASSGGGRGQFF. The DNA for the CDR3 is TGTGCCAGCAGTGGGGGTGGGCGGGGGCAGTTCTTC.

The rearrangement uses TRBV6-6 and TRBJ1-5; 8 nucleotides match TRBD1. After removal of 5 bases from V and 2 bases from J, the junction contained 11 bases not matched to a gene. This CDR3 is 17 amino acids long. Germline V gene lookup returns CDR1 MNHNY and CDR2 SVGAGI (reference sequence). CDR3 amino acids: CASSRHRGSSGNQPQHF. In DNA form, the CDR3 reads TGTGCCAGCAGTCGTCACAGGGGGAGCTCGGGCAATCAGCCCCAGCATTTT.

The CDR3 is CASTLRWGGGELFF. The CDR3 nucleotides read TGTGCCAGCACCCTCAGATGGGGGGGCGGGGAGCTGTTTTTT. This rearrangement joins TRBV27 to TRBJ2-2, with 7 nucleotides matching TRBD2. CDR1 is MNHEY and CDR2 is SMNVEV in the germline V gene (reference sequence). The CDR3 spans 14 residues. Unmatched junction bases numbered 9, after V lost 7 bases and J lost 7 bases.

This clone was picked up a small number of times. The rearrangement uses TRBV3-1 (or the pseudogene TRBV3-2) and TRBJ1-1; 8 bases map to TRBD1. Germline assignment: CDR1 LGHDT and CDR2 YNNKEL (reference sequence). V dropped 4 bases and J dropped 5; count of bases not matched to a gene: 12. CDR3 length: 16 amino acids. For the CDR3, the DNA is TGTGCCAGCAGCCGACGGACAGGGTCGGTGGTGACTGAAGCTTTCTTT. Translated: CASSRRTGSVVTEAFF.